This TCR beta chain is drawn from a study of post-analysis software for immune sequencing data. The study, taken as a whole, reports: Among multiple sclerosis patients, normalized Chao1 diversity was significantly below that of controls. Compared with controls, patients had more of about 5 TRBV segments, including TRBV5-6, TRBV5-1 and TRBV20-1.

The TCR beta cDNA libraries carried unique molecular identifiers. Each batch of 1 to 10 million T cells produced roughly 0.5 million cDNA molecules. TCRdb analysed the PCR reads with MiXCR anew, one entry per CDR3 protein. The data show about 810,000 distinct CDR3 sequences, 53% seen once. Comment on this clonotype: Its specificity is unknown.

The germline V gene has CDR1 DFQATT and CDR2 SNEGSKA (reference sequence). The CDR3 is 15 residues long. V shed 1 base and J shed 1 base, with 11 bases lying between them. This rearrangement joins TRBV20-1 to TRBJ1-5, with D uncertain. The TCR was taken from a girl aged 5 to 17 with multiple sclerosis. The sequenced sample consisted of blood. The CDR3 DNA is TGCAGTGCTAGAGTTTCACAGTGGAGCAATCAGCCCCAGCATTTT. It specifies CSARVSQWSNQPQHF.